This is a list of T cell receptor beta chains from one sample in a study of identical twins. MiXCR was run by TCRdb on the 5' RACE reads, yielding one entry per CDR3 protein. The data show hundreds of thousands of distinct CDR3 sequences, about 22% seen once. This sample was shared with a second study, whose subject was yellow fever vaccine responses in identical twins.

The sample taken for sequencing was CD4+ T cells sorted from blood. These TCRs come from a woman aged 18-30 years in good health. CDR3s leave out the opening cysteine and the closing phenylalanine or tryptophan. D genes are given only for firm matches.

ASNKQGSSTYEQY | NA | TRBJ2-7 | TRBV2
ASSRRGGAGYEQF | NA | TRBJ2-1 | TRBV7-3
SASGTGASAEAF | TRBD1 | TRBJ1-1 | TRBV20-1
ASSLQGNQPQH | NA | TRBJ1-5 | TRBV12-3/TRBV12-4
ASSLGGARATNEKLF | TRBD1 | TRBJ1-4 | TRBV5-1
ASSLMADPLRTYEQY | NA | TRBJ2-7 | TRBV5-5
AISVQGYEQY | NA | TRBJ2-7 | TRBV10-3
ASSRQGVDEKLF | TRBD1 | TRBJ1-4 | TRBV12-3/TRBV12-4
ASSPPGQGGETQY | TRBD1 | TRBJ2-5 | TRBV12-3/TRBV12-4
ASSPMTSGSSYNEQF | TRBD2 | TRBJ2-1 | TRBV7-2
ASTRGEVYYGYT | NA | TRBJ1-2 | TRBV6-1
ASSSRTSGGLRYNEQF | TRBD2 | TRBJ2-1 | TRBV28
ASSLVGLMTKQETQY | NA | TRBJ2-5 | TRBV11-2
ASSFTSGKYNEQF | TRBD2 | TRBJ2-1 | TRBV28
ASSSMARGDTQY | NA | TRBJ2-3 | TRBV6-5
ASSLGTGSHEQY | TRBD1 | TRBJ2-7 | TRBV12-3/TRBV12-4
ASSFTVNTEAF | NA | TRBJ1-1 | TRBV7-9
ASSGTGIPSGANVLT | NA | TRBJ2-6 | TRBV28
ASSGGSGANVLT | NA | TRBJ2-6 | TRBV5-1
ASSLGSSEKTQY | NA | TRBJ2-5 | TRBV5-6
ATSDRDTEAF | NA | TRBJ1-1 | TRBV24-1
SAAGTSGRGGAETQY | TRBD2 | TRBJ2-5 | TRBV29-1
ASSTGTGTDTQY | TRBD1 | TRBJ2-3 | TRBV6-1
ASSSPRSGGEQF | TRBD2 | TRBJ2-1 | TRBV6-5
ASSQLSGRALGELF | TRBD2 | TRBJ2-2 | TRBV4-2
ATSRGLAGARKTQY | TRBD2 | TRBJ2-5 | TRBV15
ASSQGGSDSEQF | NA | TRBJ2-1 | TRBV14
AISEGRTSGSREQY | TRBD2 | TRBJ2-7 | TRBV10-3
ASSLGMTGPTEAF | NA | TRBJ1-1 | TRBV7-9
ARSHVSRSFHKTGELF | NA | TRBJ2-2 | TRBV5-3
SVEVGLHNEKLF | NA | TRBJ1-4 | TRBV29-1
ASSPGLAGAGANVLT | TRBD2 | TRBJ2-6 | TRBV12-3/TRBV12-4
AISGQGKPGELF | TRBD1 | TRBJ2-2 | TRBV10-3
ASGSVYGYT | NA | TRBJ1-2 | TRBV5-1
ASRSSGRSTDTQY | NA | TRBJ2-3 | TRBV12-3/TRBV12-4
SGLGTSLNEQF | NA | TRBJ2-1 | TRBV20-1
ASSSSAGVEKLF | NA | TRBJ1-4 | TRBV7-6
ASSLDGLANYGYT | NA | TRBJ1-2 | TRBV12-3/TRBV12-4
ASSLRLAGVAETQY | TRBD2 | TRBJ2-5 | TRBV5-4
ASSLEQTDTQY | NA | TRBJ2-3 | TRBV5-1
ASSQVVDTQY | NA | TRBJ2-3 | TRBV3-1
ASSSGGQGKREQY | TRBD1 | TRBJ2-7 | TRBV3-1
ASSPNPGQGYEQY | TRBD1 | TRBJ2-7 | TRBV7-3
ASTQGPGEQY | NA | TRBJ2-7 | TRBV6-5
ASSQDIGNTEAF | NA | TRBJ1-1 | TRBV12-3/TRBV12-4